Given below is one T cell receptor beta chain in context. CDR3 length equals 14 residues. V gave up 7 bases and J gave up 4 bases, with 15 bases separating them. Germline CDR1 MNHEY, CDR2 SVGAGI. TCRdb's table, derived via immunoSEQ multiplex PCR, lists solely in-frame clones and lacks some. The repertoire holds roughly 450,000 clones, with over 75% as singletons. The source of the sample is a study of control samples from healthy donors and cancer patients. This sequence originates from a man aged 40-49 years with head and neck cancer. The chain carries TRBV6-5 and TRBJ2-3, with unresolved D. Input material: PBMCs. This chain's CDR3 is CASIGPFRSDTQYF. As DNA, the CDR3 is TGTGCCAGCATTGGGCCCTTCCGGTCAGATACGCAGTATTTT.